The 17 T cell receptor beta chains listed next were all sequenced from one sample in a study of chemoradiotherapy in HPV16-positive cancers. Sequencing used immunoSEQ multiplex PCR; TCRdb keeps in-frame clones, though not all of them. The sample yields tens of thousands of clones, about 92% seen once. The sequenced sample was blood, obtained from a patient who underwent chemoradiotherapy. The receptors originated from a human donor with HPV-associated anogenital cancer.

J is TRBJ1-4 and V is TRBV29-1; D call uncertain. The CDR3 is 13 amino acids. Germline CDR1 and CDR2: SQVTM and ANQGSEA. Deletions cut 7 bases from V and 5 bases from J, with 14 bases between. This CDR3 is CSGRGNLNEKLFF. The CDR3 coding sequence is TGCAGCGGGCGGGGTAACCTCAATGAAAAACTGTTTTTT.

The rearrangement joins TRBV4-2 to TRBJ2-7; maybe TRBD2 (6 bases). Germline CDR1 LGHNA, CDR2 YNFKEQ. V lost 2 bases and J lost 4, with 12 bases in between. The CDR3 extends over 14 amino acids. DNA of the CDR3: TGTGCCAGCAGCCAACCTGACGGGGGTTACGAGCAGTACTTC. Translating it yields CASSQPDGGYEQYF.

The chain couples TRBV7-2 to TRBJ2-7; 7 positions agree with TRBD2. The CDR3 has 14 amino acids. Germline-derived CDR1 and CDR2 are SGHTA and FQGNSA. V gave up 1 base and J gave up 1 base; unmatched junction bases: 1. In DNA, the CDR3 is TGTGCCAGCAGCTTAGTGCGGGGGTCCTACGAGCAGTACTTC. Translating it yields CASSLVRGSYEQYF.

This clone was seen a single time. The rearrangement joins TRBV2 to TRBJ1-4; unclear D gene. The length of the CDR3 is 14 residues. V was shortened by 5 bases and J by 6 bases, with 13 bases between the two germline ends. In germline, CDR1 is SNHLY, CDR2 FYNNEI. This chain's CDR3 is CASSIVRSDEKLFF. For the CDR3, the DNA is TGTGCCAGCAGTATAGTCCGTTCAGATGAAAAACTGTTTTTT.

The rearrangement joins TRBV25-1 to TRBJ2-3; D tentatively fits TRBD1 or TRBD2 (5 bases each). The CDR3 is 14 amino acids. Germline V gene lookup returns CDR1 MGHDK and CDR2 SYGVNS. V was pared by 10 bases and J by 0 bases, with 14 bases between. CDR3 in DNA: TGTGCCACCGGGGCTGGTATTAGCACAGATACGCAGTATTTT. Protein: CATGAGISTDTQYF.

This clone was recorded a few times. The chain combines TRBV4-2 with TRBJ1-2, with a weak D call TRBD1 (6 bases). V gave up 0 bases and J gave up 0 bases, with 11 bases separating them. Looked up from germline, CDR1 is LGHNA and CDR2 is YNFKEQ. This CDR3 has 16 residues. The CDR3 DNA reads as TGTGCCAGCAGCCAAGATTGGCGGGACACTAACTATGGCTACACCTTC. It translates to CASSQDWRDTNYGYTF.

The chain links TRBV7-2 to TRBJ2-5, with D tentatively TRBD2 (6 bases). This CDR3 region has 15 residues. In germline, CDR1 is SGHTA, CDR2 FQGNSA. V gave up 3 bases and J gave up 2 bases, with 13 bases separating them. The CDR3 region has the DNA TGTGCCAGCAGCTTCTCCGTCGGGAGACAAGAGACCCAGTACTTC. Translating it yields CASSFSVGRQETQYF. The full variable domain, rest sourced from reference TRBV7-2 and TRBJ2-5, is GAGVSQSPSNKVTEKGKDVELRCDPISGHTALYWYRQSLGQGLEFLIYFQGNSAPDKSGLPSDRFSAERTGGSVSTLTIQRTQQEDSAVYLCASSFSVGRQETQYFGPGTRLLVL.

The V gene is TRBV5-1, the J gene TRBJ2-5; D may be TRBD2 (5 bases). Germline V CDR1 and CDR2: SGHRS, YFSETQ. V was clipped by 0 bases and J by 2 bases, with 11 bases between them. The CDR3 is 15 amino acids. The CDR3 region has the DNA TGCGCCAGCAGCTTGGAAGGAGGAGTGCAAGAGACCCAGTACTTC. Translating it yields CASSLEGGVQETQYF.

Here the CDR3 DNA reads TGTGCCAGCAGCGAGGGACATACTATTTACAATGAGCAGTTCTTC. Protein: CASSEGHTIYNEQFF. This rearrangement joins TRBV2 to TRBJ2-1; possibly TRBD1 for D (6 bases). The ends were cut back, 6 bases at V and 4 bases at J, with 16 bases in the middle. The germline CDR1 and CDR2 sequences are SNHLY and FYNNEI. CDR3 size: 15 residues. The full variable domain, its missing parts supplied by reference TRBV2 and TRBJ2-1, is EPEVTQTPSHQVTQMGQEVILRCVPISNHLYFYWYRQILGQKVEFLVSFYNNEISEKSEIFDDQFSVERPDGSNFTLKIRSTKLEDSAMYFCASSEGHTIYNEQFFGPGTRLTVL.

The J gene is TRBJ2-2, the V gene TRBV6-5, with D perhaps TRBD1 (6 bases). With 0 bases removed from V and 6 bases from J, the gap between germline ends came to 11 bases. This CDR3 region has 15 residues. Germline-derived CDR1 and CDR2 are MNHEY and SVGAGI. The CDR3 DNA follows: TGTGCCAGCAGTTACTCGATACAGGGCCCCGGGGAGCTGTTTTTT. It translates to CASSYSIQGPGELFF.

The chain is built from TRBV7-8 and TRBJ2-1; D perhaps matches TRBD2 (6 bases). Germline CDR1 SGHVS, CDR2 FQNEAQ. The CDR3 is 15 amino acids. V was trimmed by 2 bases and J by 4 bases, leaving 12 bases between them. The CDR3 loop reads CASSLWRAVYNEQFF. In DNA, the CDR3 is TGTGCCAGCAGCTTATGGAGGGCCGTTTACAATGAGCAGTTCTTC.

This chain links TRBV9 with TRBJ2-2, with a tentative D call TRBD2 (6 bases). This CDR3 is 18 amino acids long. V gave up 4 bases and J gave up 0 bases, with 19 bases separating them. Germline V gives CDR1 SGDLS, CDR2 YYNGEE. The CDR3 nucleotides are TGTGCCAGCAGCAGCCCAAATTCAGGAGGGACGAACACCGGGGAGCTGTTTTTT. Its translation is CASSSPNSGGTNTGELFF.

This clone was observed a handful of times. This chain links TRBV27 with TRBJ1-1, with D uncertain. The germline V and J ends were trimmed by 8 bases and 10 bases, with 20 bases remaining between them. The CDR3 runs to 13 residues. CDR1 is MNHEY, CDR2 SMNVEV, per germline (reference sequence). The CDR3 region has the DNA TGTGCCAGCGGGCTTAGACACCGTAGAGGAGCTTTCTTT. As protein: CASGLRHRRGAFF.

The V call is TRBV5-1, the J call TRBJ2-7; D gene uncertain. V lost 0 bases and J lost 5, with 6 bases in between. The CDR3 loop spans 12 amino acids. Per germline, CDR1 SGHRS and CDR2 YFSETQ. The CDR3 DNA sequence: TGCGCCAGCAGCTTGGACGGAGACGAGCAGTACTTC. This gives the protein CASSLDGDEQYF.

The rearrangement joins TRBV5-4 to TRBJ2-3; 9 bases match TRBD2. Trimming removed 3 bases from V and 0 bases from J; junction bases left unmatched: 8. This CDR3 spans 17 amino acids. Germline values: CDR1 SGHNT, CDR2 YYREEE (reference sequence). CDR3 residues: CASSSGAGGLSTDTQYF. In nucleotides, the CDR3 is TGTGCCAGCAGCTCGGGAGCGGGGGGCCTCAGCACAGATACGCAGTATTTT.

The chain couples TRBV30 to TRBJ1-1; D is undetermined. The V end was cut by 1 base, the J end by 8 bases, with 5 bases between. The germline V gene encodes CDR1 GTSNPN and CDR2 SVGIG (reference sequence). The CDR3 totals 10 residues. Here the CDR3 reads CAWSGAEAFF. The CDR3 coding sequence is TGTGCCTGGAGTGGGGCCGAAGCTTTCTTT.

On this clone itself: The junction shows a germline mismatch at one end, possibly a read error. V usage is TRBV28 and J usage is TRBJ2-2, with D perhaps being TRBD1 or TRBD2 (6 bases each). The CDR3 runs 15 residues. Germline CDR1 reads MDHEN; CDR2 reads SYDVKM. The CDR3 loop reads CASRTTGANTGGLFF. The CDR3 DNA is TGTGCCAGCCGCACGACGGGGGCGAACACCGGGGGGCTGTTTTTT.